This T cell receptor beta chain emerged from a study of spatial heterogeneity in lung cancer. Study at large: The donors, 60 to 80 patients with untreated early-stage non-small cell lung cancer, provided the samples. Broader study findings: Whereas they appeared in blood less at follow-up, ubiquitous expanded tumor TCRs appeared there more at resection.

The CDR3 has 15 amino acids. Trimming took off 3 bases at V and 2 bases at J, with 12 bases between the two ends. Germline assignment: CDR1 KGHDR and CDR2 SFDVKD. Time point reported: blood at routine non-recurrence follow-up after resection. Unsorted tumor, nontumor lung tissue or cryopreserved PBMC supplied the whole RNA. This clonotype was counted a few times. Its antigen remains unknown. Each molecule of TCR cDNA was tagged with one unique molecular identifier. Via MiXCR, TCRdb re-called the 5' RACE reads, giving one row per CDR3 protein. The table has 85,000 to 100,000 distinct CDR3 sequences, approximately 19% seen once.

Sequences were derived from PBMCs, sampled at follow-up. The chain is built from TRBV24-1 and TRBJ2-5; D remains unclear. The receptor was derived from a male donor with early-stage non-small cell lung cancer. The CDR3 is CATSDPRRAQETQYF. DNA of the CDR3: TGTGCCACCAGTGATCCGCGGAGAGCGCAAGAGACCCAGTACTTC.